This T cell receptor (beta chain) was observed in a study of blood T cell repertoires in COVID-19. Whole-study context: Samples taken during acute and convalescent COVID-19 were collected in the United States, Italy and Spain. T cells, B-cell-depleted T cells, or PBMCs provided the cDNA or gDNA that served as material.

CDR1 SGHNT and CDR2 YYREEE come from the germline V gene (reference sequence). The CDR3 length is 15 residues. V was trimmed by 3 bases and J by 1 base, leaving 13 bases between them. Sequencing used immunoSEQ multiplex PCR; TCRdb keeps in-frame clones, though not all of them. The sample carries over 35,000 clones, about four fifths recorded once. The chain couples TRBV5-4 to TRBJ1-1; TRBD1 might be the D (6 bases). Sequencing input: peripheral blood. This TCR was recovered from a human donor with acute or convalescent COVID-19. The donor label of this sample is uncertain. CDR3 in amino acids: CASSSQKQGNTEAFF. The CDR3 DNA reads TGTGCCAGCAGCTCCCAAAAACAGGGGAACACTGAAGCTTTCTTT.